This TCR beta chain was observed in a study of T cell responses to AZD1222 COVID-19 vaccine. General study points: White British donors predominated, females outnumbered males, and clonal diversity was possibly underestimated.

With regard to this clone: Its antigen remains unidentified.

Germline CDR1 reads SGHTA; CDR2 reads FQGTGA. The CDR3 runs to 15 residues. With V trimmed by 5 bases and J by 4 bases, 9 bases remained unmatched. The method was immunoSEQ multiplex PCR; TCRdb's version includes in-frame clones alone and lacks a portion of them. The data show approximately 67,000 clones, roughly 88% seen once. Source: peripheral blood, taken on day 0 of AZD1222 vaccination. This sequence originates from an adult in good health. The chain is built from TRBV7-3 and TRBJ2-3; 7 nucleotides line up with TRBD1. The DNA of the CDR3 is TGTGCCAGCAGCACTTCGGGACAGTCATCAGATACGCAGTATTTT. Amino acid sequence: CASSTSGQSSDTQYF. The complete variable domain, with remaining parts taken from reference TRBV7-3 and TRBJ2-3, reads GAGVSQTPSNKVTEKGKYVELRCDPISGHTALYWYRQSLGQGPEFLIYFQGTGAADDSGLPNDRFFAVRPEGSVSTLKIQRTERGDSAVYLCASSTSGQSSDTQYFGPGTRLTVL.